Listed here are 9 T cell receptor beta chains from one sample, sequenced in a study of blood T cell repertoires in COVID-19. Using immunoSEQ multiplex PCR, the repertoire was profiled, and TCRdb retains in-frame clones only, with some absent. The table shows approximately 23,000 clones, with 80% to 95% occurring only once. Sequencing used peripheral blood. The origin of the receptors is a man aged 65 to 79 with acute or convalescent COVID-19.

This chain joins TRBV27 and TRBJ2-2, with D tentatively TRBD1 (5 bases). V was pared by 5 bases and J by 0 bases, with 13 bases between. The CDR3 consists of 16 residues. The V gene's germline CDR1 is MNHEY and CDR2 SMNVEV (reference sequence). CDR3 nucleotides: TGTGCCAGCAGTAGCAGGACAAGGACGAACACCGGGGAGCTGTTTTTT. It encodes CASSSRTRTNTGELFF.

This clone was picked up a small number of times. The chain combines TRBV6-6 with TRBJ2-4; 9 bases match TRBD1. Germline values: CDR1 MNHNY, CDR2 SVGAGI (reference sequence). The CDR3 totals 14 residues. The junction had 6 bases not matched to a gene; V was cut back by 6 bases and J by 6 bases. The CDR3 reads CASRPGQGSNIQYF. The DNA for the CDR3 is TGTGCCAGCAGACCGGGACAGGGATCAAACATTCAGTACTTC.

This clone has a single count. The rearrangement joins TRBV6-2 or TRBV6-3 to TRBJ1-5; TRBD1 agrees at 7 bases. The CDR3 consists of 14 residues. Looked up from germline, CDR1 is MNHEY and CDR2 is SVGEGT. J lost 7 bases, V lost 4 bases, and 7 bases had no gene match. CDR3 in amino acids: CASSSPTGSQPQHF. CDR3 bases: TGTGCCAGCAGTTCCCCGACAGGGTCCCAGCCCCAGCATTTT.

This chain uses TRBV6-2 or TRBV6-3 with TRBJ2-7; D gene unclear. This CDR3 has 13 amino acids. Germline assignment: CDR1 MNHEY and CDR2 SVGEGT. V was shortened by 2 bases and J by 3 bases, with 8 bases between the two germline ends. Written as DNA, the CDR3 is TGTGCCAGCAGTTACGGTCAGTACTACGAGCAGTACTTC. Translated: CASSYGQYYEQYF.

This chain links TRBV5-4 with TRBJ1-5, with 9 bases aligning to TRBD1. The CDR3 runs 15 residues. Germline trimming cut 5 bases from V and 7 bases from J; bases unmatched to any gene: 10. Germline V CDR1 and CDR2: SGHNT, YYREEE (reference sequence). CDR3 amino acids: CASSQGQGSGQPQHF. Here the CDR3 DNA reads TGTGCCAGCAGTCAAGGACAGGGGTCAGGCCAGCCCCAGCATTTT. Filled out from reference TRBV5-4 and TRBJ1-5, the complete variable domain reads ETGVTQSPTHLIKTRGQQVTLRCSSQSGHNTVSWYQQALGQGPQFIFQYYREEENGRGNFPPRFSGLQFPNYSSELNVNALELDDSALYLCASSQGQGSGQPQHFGDGTRLSIL.

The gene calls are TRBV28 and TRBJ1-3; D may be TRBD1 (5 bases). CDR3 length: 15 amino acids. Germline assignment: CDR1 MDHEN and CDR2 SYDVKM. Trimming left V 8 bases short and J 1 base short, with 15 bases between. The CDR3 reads CASGEQGLSGNTIYF. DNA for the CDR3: TGTGCCAGCGGAGAGCAGGGTCTTTCTGGAAACACCATATATTTT.

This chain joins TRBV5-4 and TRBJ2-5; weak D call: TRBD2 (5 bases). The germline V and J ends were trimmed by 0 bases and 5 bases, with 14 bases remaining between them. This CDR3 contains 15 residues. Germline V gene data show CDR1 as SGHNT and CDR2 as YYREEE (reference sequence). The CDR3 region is CASSLDGFTGETQYF. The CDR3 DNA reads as TGTGCCAGCAGCTTGGATGGATTTACGGGGGAGACCCAGTACTTC.

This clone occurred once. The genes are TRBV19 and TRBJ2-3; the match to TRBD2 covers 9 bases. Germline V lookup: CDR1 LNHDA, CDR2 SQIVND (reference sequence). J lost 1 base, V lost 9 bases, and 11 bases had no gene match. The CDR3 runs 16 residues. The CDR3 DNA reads TGTGCCAGCACCTCTGCGGGAGGGCCCGGCACAGATACGCAGTATTTT. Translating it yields CASTSAGGPGTDTQYF.

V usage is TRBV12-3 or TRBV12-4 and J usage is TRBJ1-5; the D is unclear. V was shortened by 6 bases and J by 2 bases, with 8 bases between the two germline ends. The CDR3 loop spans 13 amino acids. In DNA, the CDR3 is TGTGCCAGCAGCGTGGGAGGCAATCAGCCCCAGCATTTT. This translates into CASSVGGNQPQHF.